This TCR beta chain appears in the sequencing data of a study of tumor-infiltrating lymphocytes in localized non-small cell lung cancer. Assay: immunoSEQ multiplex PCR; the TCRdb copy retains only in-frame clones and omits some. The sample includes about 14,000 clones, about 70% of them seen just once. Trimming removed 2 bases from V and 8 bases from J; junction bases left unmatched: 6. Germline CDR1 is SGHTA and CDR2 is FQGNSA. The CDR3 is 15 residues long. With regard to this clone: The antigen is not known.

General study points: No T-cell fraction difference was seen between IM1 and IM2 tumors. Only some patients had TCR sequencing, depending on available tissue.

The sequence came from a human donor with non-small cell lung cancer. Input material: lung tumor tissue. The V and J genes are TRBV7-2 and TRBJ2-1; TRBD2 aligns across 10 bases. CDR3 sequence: CASSLWVAGGYEQFF. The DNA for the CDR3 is TGTGCCAGCAGCTTATGGGTAGCGGGGGGCTATGAGCAGTTCTTC.